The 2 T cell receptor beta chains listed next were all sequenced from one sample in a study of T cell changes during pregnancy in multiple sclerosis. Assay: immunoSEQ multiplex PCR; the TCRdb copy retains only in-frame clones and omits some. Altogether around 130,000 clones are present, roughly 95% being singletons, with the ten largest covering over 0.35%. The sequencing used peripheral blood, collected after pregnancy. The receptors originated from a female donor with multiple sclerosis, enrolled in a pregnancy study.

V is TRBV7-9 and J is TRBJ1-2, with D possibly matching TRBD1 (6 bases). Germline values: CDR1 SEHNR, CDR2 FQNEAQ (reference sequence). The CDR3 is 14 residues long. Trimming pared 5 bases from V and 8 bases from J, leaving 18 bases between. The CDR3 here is CASSPRVQGSGYTF. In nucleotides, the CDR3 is TGTGCCAGCAGCCCACGAGTACAGGGCTCGGGCTACACCTTC. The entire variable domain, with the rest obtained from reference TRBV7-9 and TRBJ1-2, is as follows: DTGVSQNPRHKITKRGQNVTFRCDPISEHNRLYWYRQTLGQGPEFLTYFQNEAQLEKSRLLSDRFSAERPKGSFSTLEIQRTEQGDSAMYLCASSPRVQGSGYTFGSGTRLTVV.

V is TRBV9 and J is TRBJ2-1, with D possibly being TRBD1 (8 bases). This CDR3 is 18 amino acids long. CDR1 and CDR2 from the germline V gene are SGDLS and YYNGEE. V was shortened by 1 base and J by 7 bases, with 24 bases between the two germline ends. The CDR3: CASSVPRAGQASANEQFF. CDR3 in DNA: TGTGCCAGCAGCGTACCCCGAGCGGGACAGGCTTCTGCGAATGAGCAGTTCTTC.